Listed below are T cell receptor beta chains from one sample, sequenced in a study of graft-versus-host responses after intestinal transplantation. Antigens of these TCRs are unknown. This table comes from immunoSEQ multiplex PCR, and its TCRdb copy is limited to in-frame clones, with some not included. This sample has more than 90,000 clones; 85% to 95% occur once, and the top ten carry about 0.5%. Here the sequenced sample was unstimulated CD8+ T cells sorted from spleen or lymph node cells, taken before intestinal transplant. These receptor sequences come from a human donor who received an intestinal transplant. Each CDR3 is given with its conserved first and last residue. Fields, in order: D gene, J gene, V gene, clone size, CDR3 DNA, CDR3 protein. The D gene is left open where the match is weak. A clone size is listed for some rows: how often the clone was seen (once, few, many), or a class if it is expanded.

d_call: TRBD1; j_call: TRBJ2-7; v_call: TRBV5-1; clone_size: once; cdr3_nt: TGCGCCAGCAGCCGAGGACAGGCCGACCCTTCCTACGAGCAGTACTTC; cdr3_aa: CASSRGQADPSYEQYF
d_call: -; j_call: TRBJ2-1; v_call: TRBV14; clone_size: -; cdr3_nt: TGTGCCAGCAGCCCCCAAGAGGATCCAGGGGATGAGCAGTTCTTC; cdr3_aa: CASSPQEDPGDEQFF
d_call: -; j_call: TRBJ1-2; v_call: TRBV5-6; clone_size: -; cdr3_nt: TGTGCCAGCAGCTTGGGGACAGCCCGCCCTAACTATGGCTACACCTTC; cdr3_aa: CASSLGTARPNYGYTF
d_call: TRBD2; j_call: TRBJ2-7; v_call: TRBV5-4; clone_size: -; cdr3_nt: TGTGCCAGCAGCTTGGGCGGGAGGGATGACGAGCAGTACTTC; cdr3_aa: CASSLGGRDDEQYF
d_call: TRBD1; j_call: TRBJ1-5; v_call: TRBV5-5; clone_size: -; cdr3_nt: TGTGCCAGCAGCTTGGGACAGGGGGTCCAGCCCCAGCATTTT; cdr3_aa: CASSLGQGVQPQHF
d_call: -; j_call: TRBJ2-7; v_call: TRBV6-1; clone_size: -; cdr3_nt: TGTGCCAGCAGTGAACCTAGCGCCTCCTACGAGCAGTACTTC; cdr3_aa: CASSEPSASYEQYF
d_call: TRBD1; j_call: TRBJ2-7; v_call: TRBV19; clone_size: -; cdr3_nt: TGTGCCAGTAGTATGCTGGCAGGGGGCTTCGACGAGCAGTACTTC; cdr3_aa: CASSMLAGGFDEQYF
d_call: -; j_call: TRBJ2-2; v_call: TRBV5-1; clone_size: -; cdr3_nt: TGCGCCAGCAGCTTCGACACCGGGGAGCTGTTTTTT; cdr3_aa: CASSFDTGELFF
d_call: TRBD1; j_call: TRBJ2-7; v_call: TRBV15; clone_size: -; cdr3_nt: TGTGCCACGAACCCGGGACAGGGAAGTAGGGAGCAGTACTTC; cdr3_aa: CATNPGQGSREQYF
d_call: TRBD1; j_call: TRBJ2-7; v_call: TRBV27; clone_size: -; cdr3_nt: TGTGCCAGCAGTTATGGACAGGACTACGAGCAGTACTTC; cdr3_aa: CASSYGQDYEQYF
d_call: -; j_call: TRBJ1-5; v_call: TRBV4-1; clone_size: -; cdr3_nt: TGCGCCAGCAGCCAAGATCTAAGTCAGCCCCAGCATTTT; cdr3_aa: CASSQDLSQPQHF
d_call: TRBD2; j_call: TRBJ2-1; v_call: TRBV4-1; clone_size: -; cdr3_nt: TGCGCCAGCAGCCAAATCCGAGCGGGAGGATACAATGAGCAGTTCTTC; cdr3_aa: CASSQIRAGGYNEQFF
d_call: TRBD1; j_call: TRBJ1-3; v_call: TRBV4-1; clone_size: few; cdr3_nt: TGCGCCAGCAGCCAAGGCCTGGACAGGACTGGAAACACCATATATTTT; cdr3_aa: CASSQGLDRTGNTIYF
d_call: -; j_call: TRBJ2-7; v_call: TRBV7-9; clone_size: -; cdr3_nt: TGTGCCAGCAGCGACGCCAGGGGCTACGAGCAGTACTTC; cdr3_aa: CASSDARGYEQYF
d_call: TRBD1; j_call: TRBJ1-1; v_call: TRBV30; clone_size: -; cdr3_nt: TGTGCCTGGAGTGCGGGACAGGGATTGGCTGAAGCTTTCTTT; cdr3_aa: CAWSAGQGLAEAFF
d_call: -; j_call: TRBJ1-2; v_call: TRBV29-1; clone_size: -; cdr3_nt: TGCAGCGTTGGGCCAGGCGAAGCTAACTATGGCTACACCTTC; cdr3_aa: CSVGPGEANYGYTF
d_call: TRBD1; j_call: TRBJ1-5; v_call: TRBV6-1; clone_size: -; cdr3_nt: TGTGCCAGCACCCTGGGACAGGGGGGGGGTCAGCCCCAGCATTTT; cdr3_aa: CASTLGQGGGQPQHF
d_call: TRBD2; j_call: TRBJ2-7; v_call: TRBV27; clone_size: -; cdr3_nt: TGTGCCAGCAGTCTAAGTAGCGGGAGCAGTTCCTACGAGCAGTACTTC; cdr3_aa: CASSLSSGSSSYEQYF
d_call: TRBD2; j_call: TRBJ2-3; v_call: TRBV7-9; clone_size: -; cdr3_nt: TGTGCCAGCAGCATATTAGCGGGAGTGTTGGCGGTAGATACGCAGTATTTT; cdr3_aa: CASSILAGVLAVDTQYF
d_call: TRBD1; j_call: TRBJ1-2; v_call: TRBV27; clone_size: -; cdr3_nt: TGTGCCAGCAGTTTAGTCAGCTTTTTGGGGACAGGGGGACCTGGCTACACCTTC; cdr3_aa: CASSLVSFLGTGGPGYTF
d_call: -; j_call: TRBJ2-7; v_call: TRBV2; clone_size: -; cdr3_nt: TGTGCCAGCAGGAGTACTCGGGACTCCCAGTCGAGAGAGCAGTACTTC; cdr3_aa: CASRSTRDSQSREQYF